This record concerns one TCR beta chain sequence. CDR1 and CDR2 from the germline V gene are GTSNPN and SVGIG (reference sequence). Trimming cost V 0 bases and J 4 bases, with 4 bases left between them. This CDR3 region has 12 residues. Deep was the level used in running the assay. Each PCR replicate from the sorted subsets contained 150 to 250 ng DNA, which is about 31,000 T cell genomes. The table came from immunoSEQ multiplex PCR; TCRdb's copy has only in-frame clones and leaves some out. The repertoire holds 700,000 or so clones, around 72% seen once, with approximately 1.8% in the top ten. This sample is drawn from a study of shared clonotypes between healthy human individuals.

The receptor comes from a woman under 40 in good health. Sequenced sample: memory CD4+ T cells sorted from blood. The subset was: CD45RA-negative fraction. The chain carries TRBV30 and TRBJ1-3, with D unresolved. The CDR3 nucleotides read TGTGCCTGGAGTGTACAAGGAAACACCATATATTTT. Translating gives CAWSVQGNTIYF. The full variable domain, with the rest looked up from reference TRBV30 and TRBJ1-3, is SQTIHQWPATLVQPVGSPLSLECTVEGTSNPNLYWYRQAAGRGLQLLFYSVGIGQISSEVPQNLSASRPQDRQFILSSKKLLLSDSGFYLCAWSVQGNTIYFGEGSWLTVV.